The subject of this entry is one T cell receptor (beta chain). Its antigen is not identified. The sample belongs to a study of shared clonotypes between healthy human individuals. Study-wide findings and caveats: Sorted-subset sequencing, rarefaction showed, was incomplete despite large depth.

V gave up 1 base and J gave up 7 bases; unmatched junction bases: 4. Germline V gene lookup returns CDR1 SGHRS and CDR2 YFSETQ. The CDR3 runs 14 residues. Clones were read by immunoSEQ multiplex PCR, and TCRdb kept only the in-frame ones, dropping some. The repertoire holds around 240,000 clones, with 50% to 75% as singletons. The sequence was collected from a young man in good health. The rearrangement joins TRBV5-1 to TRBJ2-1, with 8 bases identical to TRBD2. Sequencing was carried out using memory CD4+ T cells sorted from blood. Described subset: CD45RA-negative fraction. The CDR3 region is CASSLSGRTNEQFF. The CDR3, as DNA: TGCGCCAGCAGCTTGAGCGGGAGAACTAATGAGCAGTTCTTC.